The sequence of this TCR beta chain was determined in a study of T cell responses to AZD1222 COVID-19 vaccine. Study findings and constraints: Spike-specific TCRs gained breadth and depth after people received two AZD1222 doses. Mostly white British, mostly female donors; authors suggested clonal diversity may be underestimated. Repertoire collection took place solely once the T cell response had peaked. Nearly half of spike-specific TCRs reportedly target unmutated variant regions.

This clone was seen just once. Its antigen remains unidentified. Repertoires were generated with immunoSEQ multiplex PCR, while TCRdb's copy carries only in-frame clones and drops some. The table shows some 150,000 clones, with more than 75% occurring only once. Germline CDR1 SGHDT, CDR2 YYEEEE. The ends were cut back, 0 bases at V and 4 bases at J, with 11 bases in the middle. The CDR3 contains 14 residues. The chain has TRBV5-6 and TRBJ2-7; unclear D gene. This clonotype was sampled from an adult who received the AZD1222 COVID-19 vaccine. The sequencing used peripheral blood, collected 28 days after the second AZD1222 dose. CDR3 nucleotides: TGTGCCAGCAGCTTGGGGACCATCTATTACGAGCAGTACTTC. Encoded protein: CASSLGTIYYEQYF.